Each of the 30 T cell receptor beta chains below was sequenced from the same sample in a study of cytomegalovirus exposure and HLA in healthy donors. Researchers ran the PCR with 60 Vbeta and 13 Jbeta primers. Sequenced by immunoSEQ multiplex PCR; TCRdb stores in-frame clones only, minus some. The sample has roughly 70,000 clones; 65% to 70% are singletons. The sequenced material came from PBMCs. Every receptor here comes from a male donor in good health and CMV-seropositive.

The gene calls are TRBV5-4 and TRBJ2-1; TRBD2 matches 7 bases. Germline V gene lookup returns CDR1 SGHNT and CDR2 YYREEE (reference sequence). This CDR3 is built from 15 residues. Trimming removed 5 bases from V and 0 bases from J; junction bases left unmatched: 5. DNA for the CDR3: TGTGCCAGCAGGGACGGGGGGAGCTCCTACAATGAGCAGTTCTTC. Translation gives CASRDGGSSYNEQFF.

The chain is built from TRBV18 and TRBJ2-1; TRBD2 matches at 9 bases. The junction had 6 bases not matched to a gene; V was cut back by 0 bases and J by 6 bases. Germline V gene sequence: CDR1 KGHSH, CDR2 LQKENI. The CDR3 totals 16 residues. The CDR3: CASSPPSSGSANEQFF. The CDR3 nucleotides are TGTGCCAGCTCACCACCGAGTAGCGGGAGTGCCAATGAGCAGTTCTTC.

The chain joins TRBV6-5 to TRBJ2-5; 14 bases fit TRBD2. V lost 6 bases and J lost 4; bases outside the gene matches: 4. Per the germline V gene, CDR1 is MNHEY and CDR2 is SVGAGI. This CDR3 comprises 15 residues. The CDR3 spells CASRPGLAGAETQYF. CDR3 nucleotides: TGTGCCAGCAGGCCGGGACTAGCGGGGGCAGAGACCCAGTACTTC.

This clone was counted only a few times. V usage is TRBV5-5 and J usage is TRBJ2-1; D perhaps matches TRBD2 (5 bases). Between the trimmed V and J ends, which lost 1 base and 3 bases, there was a span of 8 bases. This CDR3 is 14 amino acids long. Germline-derived CDR1 and CDR2 are SGHKS and YYEKEE (reference sequence). The CDR3 nucleotides read TGTGCCAGCAGCTTGCTACGGGACTACAATGAGCAGTTCTTC. Translating it yields CASSLLRDYNEQFF.

This clone was detected a few times. The V gene is TRBV9, the J gene TRBJ2-1; D might be TRBD2 (6 bases). V gave up 0 bases and J gave up 6 bases, with 16 bases separating them. Per the germline V gene, CDR1 is SGDLS and CDR2 is YYNGEE. The length of the CDR3 is 16 residues. The CDR3 nucleotides read TGTGCCAGCAGCGTAGCCGGTGGGGGACTCAGCAATGAGCAGTTCTTC. It codes for CASSVAGGGLSNEQFF.

This clone appeared a few times. V and J are TRBV5-5 and TRBJ1-4; TRBD1 is a possible D gene (5 bases). Germline V gene sequence: CDR1 SGHKS, CDR2 YYEKEE (reference sequence). V lost 6 bases, J lost 0 bases, and 9 bases lay in between. This CDR3 has 14 amino acids. The CDR3 protein is CASTKTATNEKLFF. The CDR3 region has the DNA TGTGCCAGCACCAAGACAGCAACTAATGAAAAACTGTTTTTT.

The rearrangement links TRBV9 to TRBJ2-1, with 8 nucleotides matching TRBD1. The V gene end was trimmed by 4 bases and the J gene end by 9 bases; junction bases not matched to a gene: 9. The CDR3 is 14 residues long. Germline assignment: CDR1 SGDLS and CDR2 YYNGEE. The DNA of the CDR3 is TGTGCCAGCAGCATCCCCGGACAGGGTGCTGAGCAGTTCTTC. Protein: CASSIPGQGAEQFF. Drawing the rest from reference TRBV9 and TRBJ2-1, the complete variable domain is DSGVTQTPKHLITATGQRVTLRCSPRSGDLSVYWYQQSLDQGLQFLIQYYNGEERAKGNILERFSAQQFPDLHSELNLSSLELGDSALYFCASSIPGQGAEQFFGPGTRLTVL.

This chain uses TRBV18 with TRBJ2-5; D is possibly TRBD1 (6 bases). V was trimmed by 1 base and J by 10 bases, leaving 19 bases between them. This CDR3 comprises 15 residues. Germline-derived CDR1 and CDR2 are KGHSH and LQKENI. In DNA, the CDR3 is TGTGCCAGCTCACCACGGACAGACCCCTTTCAGCACCAGTACTTC. It specifies CASSPRTDPFQHQYF. Supplemented by reference TRBV18 and TRBJ2-5, the full variable domain reads NAGVMQNPRHLVRRRGQEARLRCSPMKGHSHVYWYRQLPEEGLKFMVYLQKENIIDESGMPKERFSAEFPKEGPSILRIQQVVRGDSAAYFCASSPRTDPFQHQYFGPGTRLLVL.

The chain recombines TRBV27 with TRBJ1-6, with TRBD1 matching 7 bases. In germline, CDR1 is MNHEY, CDR2 SMNVEV (reference sequence). CDR3 size: 19 residues. The trim removed 3 bases at V and 0 bases at J, leaving 11 bases unmatched. CDR3 sequence reads: CASSFGGWGQSSYNSPLHF. The CDR3, as DNA: TGTGCCAGCAGTTTTGGTGGATGGGGACAGAGCTCCTATAATTCACCCCTCCACTTT.

The chain employs TRBV10-3 and TRBJ2-3; 7 positions agree with TRBD1. The CDR3 is made up of 15 amino acids. Germline assignment: CDR1 ENHRY and CDR2 SYGVKD. V gave up 8 bases and J gave up 0 bases; unmatched junction bases: 8. The CDR3: CAIGYRDSSTDTQYF. The CDR3 nucleotides are TGTGCCATCGGTTACCGGGACAGTAGCACAGATACGCAGTATTTT.

The J gene is TRBJ2-7, the V gene TRBV11-2; a possible D gene is TRBD2 (6 bases). V was pared by 5 bases and J by 0 bases, with 20 bases between. The CDR3 is 17 amino acids. The germline V gene has CDR1 SGHAT and CDR2 FQNNGV. The CDR3, as DNA: TGTGCCAGCAGCGCTTCTAGTGCAGCGGGCTTCTCCTACGAGCAGTACTTC. Translated, it gives CASSASSAAGFSYEQYF.

This chain connects TRBV27 to TRBJ1-1; 7 bases are shared with TRBD1. Trimming cost V 4 bases and J 0 bases; bases outside gene matches: 5. The CDR3 has 15 residues. Per germline, CDR1 MNHEY and CDR2 SMNVEV (reference sequence). The CDR3 loop reads CASSSTDRLNTEAFF. CDR3 bases: TGTGCCAGCAGTTCCACGGACAGGTTGAACACTGAAGCTTTCTTT.

The chain combines TRBV2 with TRBJ2-1; D call uncertain. Germline CDR1 reads SNHLY; CDR2 reads FYNNEI. This CDR3 contains 13 residues. Trimming removed 5 bases at V and 13 bases at J, with 18 bases between. CDR3 coding DNA: TGTGCCAGCAGTCTAGTTTACGGATTCAATCAGTTCTTC. This codes for CASSLVYGFNQFF. Drawing the rest from reference TRBV2 and TRBJ2-1, the complete variable domain is EPEVTQTPSHQVTQMGQEVILRCVPISNHLYFYWYRQILGQKVEFLVSFYNNEISEKSEIFDDQFSVERPDGSNFTLKIRSTKLEDSAMYFCASSLVYGFNQFFGPGTRLTVL.

This chain joins TRBV4-3 and TRBJ2-7, with a weak D call TRBD1 (6 bases). This CDR3 is built from 14 residues. V was trimmed by 2 bases and J by 0 bases, leaving 8 bases between them. Germline loops: CDR1 LGHNA, CDR2 YSLEER. CDR3 bases: TGCGCCAGCAGCCAAAGGGACAACTCCTACGAGCAGTACTTC. As protein: CASSQRDNSYEQYF.

This sequence joins TRBV6-1 and TRBJ2-7; 7 nucleotides align to TRBD2. V shed 1 base, J shed 4 bases, and the junction held 4 bases outside the gene matches. The CDR3 length is 14 residues. Germline V gives CDR1 MNHNS, CDR2 SASEGT. The CDR3 sequence: CASSEVREAYEQYF. For the CDR3, the DNA is TGTGCCAGCAGTGAAGTTCGGGAGGCATACGAGCAGTACTTC.

In this sample, this clone turned up once. V usage is TRBV15 and J usage is TRBJ2-7, with D possibly being TRBD2 (5 bases). This CDR3 comprises 13 residues. Germline values: CDR1 LNHNV, CDR2 YYDKDF (reference sequence). V was trimmed by 1 base and J by 3 bases, leaving 7 bases between them. CDR3 amino acids: CATSRGEGYEQYF. Written as DNA, the CDR3 is TGTGCCACCAGCAGAGGTGAGGGCTACGAGCAGTACTTC.

The V call is TRBV7-2, the J call TRBJ2-5, with a tentative D call TRBD2 (7 bases). This CDR3 spans 16 amino acids. CDR1 and CDR2 from the germline V gene are SGHTA and FQGNSA. The germline V and J ends were trimmed by 2 bases and 2 bases, with 15 bases remaining between them. The CDR3 region is CASSLFGRGRQETQYF. CDR3 nucleotides: TGTGCCAGCAGCTTATTCGGGCGGGGGCGACAAGAGACCCAGTACTTC.

The genes are TRBV5-4 and TRBJ2-5; TRBD1 agrees at 9 bases. The junction had 9 bases not matched to a gene; V was cut back by 4 bases and J by 5 bases. Per germline, CDR1 SGHNT and CDR2 YYREEE (reference sequence). The CDR3 spans 15 residues. CDR3 amino acids: CASSRTGTGRETQYF. CDR3 bases: TGTGCCAGCAGCAGGACCGGGACAGGGCGGGAGACCCAGTACTTC.

The J gene is TRBJ1-5, the V gene TRBV27; D is perhaps TRBD1 (5 bases). The V gene's germline CDR1 is MNHEY and CDR2 SMNVEV (reference sequence). The CDR3 has 14 residues. With 10 bases removed from V and 3 bases from J, the gap between germline ends came to 16 bases. CDR3 amino acids: CATSGRADNQPQHF. Written as DNA, the CDR3 is TGTGCCACCTCGGGCAGGGCGGACAATCAGCCCCAGCATTTT.

This chain links TRBV30 with TRBJ1-2; D is unresolved. Germline CDR1 reads GTSNPN; CDR2 reads SVGIG (reference sequence). V lost 3 bases, J lost 8 bases, and 13 bases lay in between. The CDR3 loop spans 12 amino acids. In DNA form, the CDR3 reads TGTGCCTGGAGCCCAACATCGAGGGGCTACACCTTC. Amino acids: CAWSPTSRGYTF.

This clone was observed once. V gene TRBV19 combines with J gene TRBJ1-3; D is unresolved. V was clipped by 7 bases and J by 0 bases, with 7 bases between them. Germline V gene data show CDR1 as LNHDA and CDR2 as SQIVND (reference sequence). The CDR3 is 13 amino acids. CDR3 nucleotide sequence: TGTGCCAGTACGCCAGTCTCTGGAAACACCATATATTTT. Residues: CASTPVSGNTIYF.

The chain couples TRBV5-1 to TRBJ2-3; the match to TRBD2 covers 8 bases. This CDR3 is 15 amino acids long. Trimming took 2 bases from V and 2 from J; bases not matched to a gene: 4. The V gene's germline CDR1 is SGHRS and CDR2 YFSETQ. The CDR3 protein is CASSFSLADTDTQYF. CDR3 nucleotide sequence: TGCGCCAGCAGCTTTTCACTAGCGGACACAGATACGCAGTATTTT.

This clone was recorded a few times. The gene calls are TRBV6-5 and TRBJ1-2; D possibly corresponds to TRBD1 (6 bases). The germline gives CDR1 MNHEY, CDR2 SVGAGI. CDR3 size: 16 residues. V dropped 2 bases and J dropped 0 bases, with 13 bases sitting between them. This chain's CDR3 is CASSYLTGTANYGYTF. The CDR3 nucleotides read TGTGCCAGCAGTTACCTGACAGGAACCGCTAACTATGGCTACACCTTC.

This clone appeared a single time. This chain uses TRBV25-1 with TRBJ2-1; D is ambiguous. Trimming took off 1 base at V and 0 bases at J, with 13 bases between the two ends. CDR1 and CDR2 from the germline V gene are MGHDK and SYGVNS. This CDR3 contains 17 residues. The chain's CDR3 is CASSELAGVYSYNEQFF. DNA of the CDR3: TGTGCCAGCAGTGAATTGGCAGGTGTATACTCCTACAATGAGCAGTTCTTC. Full variable domain (outside the CDR3, taken from reference TRBV25-1 and TRBJ2-1): EADIYQTPRYLVIGTGKKITLECSQTMGHDKMYWYQQDPGMELHLIHYSYGVNSTEKGDLSSESTVSRIRTEHFPLTLESARPSHTSQYLCASSELAGVYSYNEQFFGPGTRLTVL.

This clone was recorded a few times. J is TRBJ2-7 and V is TRBV7-8, with 12 bases that match TRBD1. This CDR3 comprises 17 residues. CDR1 and CDR2 (germline): SGHVS, FQNEAQ. The trim removed 5 bases at V and 0 bases at J, leaving 8 bases unmatched. Written as DNA, the CDR3 is TGTGCCAGCAGCCTCGGGACAGGGGGCTCGAGCTCCTACGAGCAGTACTTC. Amino acids: CASSLGTGGSSSYEQYF. The full variable domain, rest sourced from reference TRBV7-8 and TRBJ2-7, is GAGVSQSPRYKVAKRGQDVALRCDPISGHVSLFWYQQALGQGPEFLTYFQNEAQLDKSGLPSDRFFAERPEGSVSTLKIQRTQQEDSAVYLCASSLGTGGSSSYEQYFGPGTRLTVT.

This clone has only a few counts. This chain joins TRBV18 and TRBJ2-2; 8 nucleotides match TRBD2. The CDR3 length is 19 residues. The trim removed 4 bases at V and 3 bases at J, leaving 16 bases unmatched. CDR1 and CDR2 (germline): KGHSH, LQKENI. CDR3 sequence: CASSRYPGLEEGYTGELFF. In DNA, the CDR3 is TGTGCCAGCTCACGTTACCCGGGACTAGAAGAAGGGTACACCGGGGAGCTGTTTTTT.

The rearrangement joins TRBV6-1 to TRBJ2-5; TRBD1 agrees at 7 bases. CDR1 is MNHNS and CDR2 is SASEGT in the germline V gene. This CDR3 comprises 14 residues. The V and J ends lost 6 bases and 1 base, in that order; junction bases with no gene match: 5. DNA for the CDR3: TGTGCCAGCAGACGGGGACAGCTCCAAGAGACCCAGTACTTC. Protein product: CASRRGQLQETQYF.

CDR3 region: CASSKIAGPYNEQFF. The CDR3 DNA follows: TGCGCCAGCAGCAAAATAGCGGGACCCTACAATGAGCAGTTCTTC. V usage is TRBV4-1 and J usage is TRBJ2-1; TRBD2 aligns across 8 bases. Unmatched junction bases numbered 5, after V lost 5 bases and J lost 2 bases. CDR3 length: 15 residues. Per the germline V gene, CDR1 is MGHRA and CDR2 is YSYEKL.

The chain uses TRBV27 and TRBJ1-2, with 9 bases matching TRBD1. Germline assignment: CDR1 MNHEY and CDR2 SMNVEV (reference sequence). There are 16 residues in the CDR3. Unmatched junction bases numbered 14, after V lost 4 bases and J lost 8 bases. The CDR3 loop is CASSWGQGRRLYGYTF. The DNA of the CDR3 is TGTGCCAGCAGTTGGGGACAGGGTCGAAGATTGTACGGCTACACCTTC.

The J gene is TRBJ2-2, the V gene TRBV6-6; unclear D gene. The CDR3 has 11 amino acids. The germline gives CDR1 MNHNY, CDR2 SVGAGI (reference sequence). V shed 4 bases and J shed 9 bases, with 6 bases lying between them. The CDR3 reads CASSSARELFF. The CDR3 DNA is TGTGCCAGCAGTTCTGCGAGGGAGCTGTTTTTT.